This section outlines one TCR beta chain sequence together with its context. The antigen is unknown. Total RNA and DNA came together from about 21-30 mg of bulk tissue without cell sorting. Per germline, CDR1 SGHNT and CDR2 YENEEA. The CDR3 length is 16 residues. A primer in the constant region served to generate TCR beta cDNA from approximately 450 ng of total RNA. Slightly modified ARM-PCR, run as three nested multiplex PCR rounds, produced the TCR beta libraries. Use of TRBV1-TRBV30 forward primers with a C-beta reverse primer characterized the first two PCR rounds, which lasted about 10 cycles each. TCRdb re-called the multiplex PCR reads with MiXCR, one entry per CDR3 protein. The sample lists 150,000 to 200,000 distinct CDR3 sequences; around four fifths were seen once. The sample is drawn from a study of tumor-infiltrating lymphocytes in primary liver carcinoma. General study points: Blood had a significantly lower top-250-clone fraction than tumors did (p = 0.039).

This clonotype was obtained from a man in his forties with primary liver carcinoma and hepatitis B virus infection. What was sequenced was tumor tissue from primary liver carcinoma. The chain has TRBV11-3 and TRBJ2-3; 8 positions match TRBD2. The CDR3 coding sequence is TGTACCTGCAGCTTGGACAGCGGGAGTATAACAGATACGCAGTATTTT. Translated, it gives CTCSLDSGSITDTQYF.